The subject of this entry is one T cell receptor beta chain. Its antigen is not identified. The sample comes from a study of T cell responses to AZD1222 COVID-19 vaccine. The study, taken as a whole, reports: Epitopes outside B.1.351 and B.1.1.7 mutated regions reportedly drew nearly half of spike TCRs.

The method was immunoSEQ multiplex PCR; TCRdb's version includes in-frame clones alone and lacks a portion of them. The table records about 120,000 clones, 70% to 90% of them present only once. After removal of 5 bases from V and 4 bases from J, the junction contained 4 bases not matched to a gene. Germline values: CDR1 SGHVS, CDR2 FNYEAQ. The CDR3 covers 15 residues. The sample consisted of peripheral blood, taken on day 0 of AZD1222 vaccination. V gene TRBV7-6 combines with J gene TRBJ2-2; 10 bases line up with TRBD2. This clonotype originated in an adult in good health. The CDR3 nucleotides are TGTGCCAGCAGCCCGGGACTAGCGCGCACCGGGGAGCTGTTTTTT. This gives the protein CASSPGLARTGELFF.